What follows are 29 T cell receptor beta chains derived from one specimen sequenced in a study of blood T cell repertoires in COVID-19 (dated by TCRdb to about 2020). The library was obtained by the immunoSEQ multiplex PCR assay. The immuneACCESS repertoire file appears here via TCRdb, limited to in-frame rearrangements. These files lack a portion of the clones; in checked studies, under half of the deficit traces to unresolved V genes, and the cause of the others is not known. This sample is represented by around 430,000 clones; 88% of them were singletons. The top ten constitute approximately 12% of the sample. The sample was peripheral blood. The receptors stem from a woman aged 45-59 years with COVID-19, enrolled during active disease.

V is TRBV3-1 (or the pseudogene TRBV3-2) and J is TRBJ2-5; possible D gene TRBD2, 6 bases. V was clipped by 2 bases and J by 7 bases, with 11 bases between them. Germline loops: CDR1 LGHDT, CDR2 YNNKEL (reference sequence). This CDR3 comprises 13 residues. Written as DNA, the CDR3 is TGTGCCAGCAGCCAACAACTAGCTAGGACCCAGTACTTC. It specifies CASSQQLARTQYF.

V gene TRBV28 combines with J gene TRBJ1-5; D is unresolved. The CDR3 has 14 residues. Germline CDR1 MDHEN, CDR2 SYDVKM. The V and J ends lost 10 bases and 3 bases respectively, with 16 bases between them. This CDR3 is CATFRRQPNQPQHF. The CDR3 nucleotides read TGTGCCACATTCCGGAGGCAGCCCAATCAGCCCCAGCATTTT.

This clone was picked up a small number of times. CDR3 in amino acids: CASSDSWTGGSGNTIYF. CDR3 bases: TGTGCCAGCAGTGATTCTTGGACAGGAGGATCTGGAAACACCATATATTTT. J is TRBJ1-3 and V is TRBV6-1, with 7 positions matching TRBD1. V was pared by 3 bases and J by 1 base, with 9 bases of the junction left unmatched. The CDR3 is 17 residues long. Germline assignment: CDR1 MNHNS and CDR2 SASEGT.

The chain recombines TRBV30 with TRBJ1-2; 7 positions match TRBD1. Germline values: CDR1 GTSNPN, CDR2 SVGIG (reference sequence). With 2 bases clipped from V and 6 bases from J, the junction kept 6 bases outside the gene matches. This CDR3 has 13 amino acids. CDR3 region: CAWSWGQNDGYTF. The CDR3 nucleotides are TGTGCCTGGAGTTGGGGACAGAATGATGGCTACACCTTC.

Concerning this clone itself: The CDR3 end shows no conserved phenylalanine or tryptophan, and so a read error is likely. The limits of the CDR3 on the DNA are not certain, so only TCRdb's listed CDR3 is given. The CDR3 region is CASSPPENLLGLEC. The chain joins TRBV18 to TRBJ1-2. The CDR3 has 14 amino acids, counting both end residues. Germline V gives CDR1 KGHSH, CDR2 LQKENI.

This clone was recorded only once. V gene TRBV25-1 combines with J gene TRBJ2-1, with D tentatively TRBD2 (7 bases). Germline CDR1 reads MGHDK; CDR2 reads SYGVNS. The CDR3 runs 15 residues. Trimming took 1 base from V and 10 from J, leaving 17 bases between them. The CDR3: CASSESAGALAEQFF. In DNA form, the CDR3 reads TGTGCCAGCAGTGAATCCGCGGGGGCCCTAGCCGAGCAGTTCTTC.

The chain recombines TRBV19 with TRBJ1-4; 9 bases match TRBD1. Germline assignment: CDR1 LNHDA and CDR2 SQIVND (reference sequence). This CDR3 is 13 amino acids long. Losses at the gene ends were 3 bases for V and 7 bases for J; bases not matched to a gene: 0. The CDR3 here is CASSMDRGEKLFF. CDR3 in DNA: TGTGCCAGTAGTATGGACAGGGGTGAAAAACTGTTTTTT.

The V and J genes are TRBV24-1 and TRBJ2-2; D unresolved. Germline CDR1 is KGHDR and CDR2 is SFDVKD. Trimming cost V 8 bases and J 4 bases, with 10 bases left between them. This CDR3 comprises 13 residues. The CDR3 protein is CATKKQSTGELFF. In DNA, the CDR3 is TGTGCCACCAAGAAACAGTCCACCGGGGAGCTGTTTTTT.

This chain uses TRBV6-5 with TRBJ1-2; the match to TRBD1 covers 7 bases. The germline gives CDR1 MNHEY, CDR2 SVGAGI. The trim removed 7 bases at V and 5 bases at J, leaving 7 bases unmatched. This CDR3 comprises 13 residues. In nucleotides, the CDR3 is TGTGCCAGCACTAAGGGGGCAGGTTATGGCTACACCTTC. Residues: CASTKGAGYGYTF.

The count of this clone is one. The chain couples TRBV10-3 to TRBJ2-3; D unresolved. V was cut by 6 bases and J by 2 bases, with 9 bases left in between. The CDR3 loop spans 13 amino acids. Germline CDR1 is ENHRY and CDR2 is SYGVKD. The CDR3 here is CAIRGPDTDTQYF. CDR3 nucleotides: TGTGCCATCAGGGGCCCTGACACAGATACGCAGTATTTT.

Points on this clone: Other DNA variants within this sample encode the same CDR3. The chain combines TRBV28 with TRBJ1-2; TRBD1 matches 7 bases. The V and J ends lost 6 bases and 6 bases, in that order; junction bases with no gene match: 4. In germline, CDR1 is MDHEN, CDR2 SYDVKM. The CDR3 has 12 amino acids. The CDR3 sequence is CASSDRVDGYTF. CDR3 bases: TGTGCCAGCAGCGACAGGGTAGATGGCTACACCTTC.

The chain recombines TRBV5-6 with TRBJ1-4, with 7 positions matching TRBD1. Looked up from germline, CDR1 is SGHDT and CDR2 is YYEEEE. This CDR3 comprises 15 residues. The V segment lost 4 bases and the J segment 7 bases; nucleotides outside the gene matches: 10. The CDR3 nucleotides are TGTGCCAGCAGCACCGACAGGGCGGGGATTGAAAAACTGTTTTTT. Translation: CASSTDRAGIEKLFF.

This clone was seen a few times. This chain uses TRBV5-1 with TRBJ1-2; TRBD1 agrees at 9 bases. Germline V CDR1 and CDR2: SGHRS, YFSETQ. This CDR3 spans 15 amino acids. V was pared by 4 bases and J by 8 bases, with 12 bases of the junction left unmatched. This CDR3 is CASSLPIQGARGYTF. The CDR3 DNA follows: TGCGCCAGCAGCCTTCCGATACAGGGGGCGCGAGGCTACACCTTC.

V and J are TRBV9 and TRBJ1-2; the D is unclear. Trimming shortened V by 3 bases and J by 1 base, and 4 bases separated the two germline ends. The CDR3 runs 12 residues. The germline CDR1 and CDR2 sequences are SGDLS and YYNGEE. In DNA, the CDR3 is TGTGCCAGCAGCGCGAGTAACTATGGCTACACCTTC. Translation: CASSASNYGYTF.

The chain carries TRBV6-6 and TRBJ1-2; the D gene is possibly TRBD1 (5 bases). V was pared by 8 bases and J by 7 bases, with 26 bases between. The germline CDR1 and CDR2 sequences are MNHNY and SVGAGI (reference sequence). This CDR3 contains 16 residues. The CDR3 loop is CASSHGRSAGDSGYTF. CDR3 DNA sequence: TGTGCCAGCTCCCACGGGCGGAGCGCTGGTGACAGTGGCTACACCTTC.

This clone was seen once. This chain uses TRBV30 with TRBJ2-1, with D possibly being TRBD2 (7 bases). Germline V gene sequence: CDR1 GTSNPN, CDR2 SVGIG (reference sequence). V dropped 0 bases and J dropped 8 bases, with 20 bases sitting between them. The CDR3 is made up of 16 amino acids. Here the CDR3 DNA reads TGTGCCTGGAGTGTCGTTTTAGGGGGGGCCCGGGATGAGCAGTTCTTC. Translation: CAWSVVLGGARDEQFF.

The chain is built from TRBV6-5 and TRBJ1-6; no reliable D call. CDR1 and CDR2 (germline): MNHEY, SVGAGI. Trimming shortened V by 4 bases and J by 3 bases, and 10 bases separated the two germline ends. The CDR3 consists of 15 residues. The CDR3 is CASSSHGLYNSPLHF. DNA of the CDR3: TGTGCCAGCAGTTCCCACGGTCTCTATAATTCACCCCTCCACTTT.

The V gene is TRBV6-6, the J gene TRBJ1-1; 8 bases map to TRBD1. This CDR3 is built from 15 residues. V shed 8 bases and J 3 bases; nucleotides not matched to a gene: 11. CDR1 and CDR2 (germline): MNHNY, SVGAGI (reference sequence). The DNA for the CDR3 is TGTGCCAGCCGGACCCAGGGGGCCCAAGACACTGAAGCTTTCTTT. Protein product: CASRTQGAQDTEAFF.

The chain employs TRBV10-1 and TRBJ2-7; TRBD2 matches at 8 bases. J lost 5 bases, V lost 0 bases, and 15 bases had no gene match. This CDR3 is built from 18 residues. In germline, CDR1 is WNHNN, CDR2 SYGVQD (reference sequence). In nucleotides, the CDR3 is TGCGCCAGCAGTGAGTCGACTCCGGGGGAGCGGGGGCACGACGAGCAGTACTTC. Translating it yields CASSESTPGERGHDEQYF.

This chain links TRBV29-1 with TRBJ1-2; tentative D call: TRBD1 (5 bases). This CDR3 contains 14 residues. Germline CDR1 and CDR2: SQVTM and ANQGSEA. V lost 6 bases and J 2 bases, leaving 16 bases between the germline ends. The CDR3 DNA sequence: TGCAGCGTATCTGACAGAAACAGAAACTATGGCTACACCTTC. Translating gives CSVSDRNRNYGYTF.

This rearrangement joins TRBV7-2 to TRBJ1-2; TRBD1 matches 7 bases. CDR1 and CDR2 from the germline V gene are SGHTA and FQGNSA. J gave up 0 bases and V 2 bases, and 6 bases lay outside the gene matches. The CDR3 extends over 16 amino acids. CDR3 sequence: CASSLSRGLTNYGYTF. DNA for the CDR3: TGTGCCAGCAGCTTATCGAGGGGGCTCACTAACTATGGCTACACCTTC.

In the case of this clone: This sample includes further DNA sequences coding for the same CDR3. The chain carries TRBV5-6 and TRBJ1-1; 9 nucleotides align to TRBD1. V gave up 2 bases and J gave up 1 base; unmatched junction bases: 3. The CDR3 consists of 15 residues. The germline V gene encodes CDR1 SGHDT and CDR2 YYEEEE. CDR3 amino acids: CASSFPTGGNTEAFF. As DNA, the CDR3 is TGTGCCAGCAGCTTCCCGACAGGGGGGAACACTGAAGCTTTCTTT.

The CDR3 is CASSHDREYYGYTF. The CDR3 bases are TGTGCCAGCAGCCACGACAGGGAATACTATGGCTACACCTTC. The chain combines TRBV6-6 with TRBJ1-2; 7 bases agree with TRBD1. The CDR3 extends over 14 amino acids. Trimming removed 6 bases from V and 3 bases from J; junction bases left unmatched: 7. Germline assignment: CDR1 MNHNY and CDR2 SVGAGI (reference sequence).

The rearrangement links TRBV12-3 or TRBV12-4 to TRBJ2-1; 7 nucleotides align to TRBD1. J gave up 5 bases and V 5 bases, and 3 bases lay outside the gene matches. The CDR3 extends over 13 amino acids. CDR3 nucleotides: TGTGCCAGCAGTCCGGACAGGAACAATGAGCAGTTCTTC. Its translation is CASSPDRNNEQFF.

CDR3 DNA: TGTGCCAGCAGTCCGGGGGGCACCGGGGAGCTGTTTTTT. Residues: CASSPGGTGELFF. The gene calls are TRBV7-3 and TRBJ2-2, with 7 bases fitting TRBD2. Germline V CDR1 and CDR2: SGHTA, FQGTGA. Trimming removed 6 bases from V and 4 bases from J; junction bases left unmatched: 2. The CDR3 sequence is 13 residues long.

V is TRBV5-1 and J is TRBJ2-2; no firm D call. CDR1 is SGHRS and CDR2 is YFSETQ in the germline V gene. Between the trimmed V and J ends, which lost 5 bases and 1 base, there was a span of 9 bases. The CDR3 consists of 14 residues. The CDR3 region has the DNA TGCGCCAGCAGAGCAAGCGAGAACACCGGGGAGCTGTTTTTT. It yields the protein CASRASENTGELFF.

The chain recombines TRBV5-4 with TRBJ2-7; D is possibly TRBD2 (7 bases). V lost 0 bases, J lost 2 bases, and 9 bases lay in between. The CDR3 contains 14 residues. Germline V gene lookup returns CDR1 SGHNT and CDR2 YYREEE (reference sequence). CDR3 DNA: TGTGCCAGCAGCTTGGCCGGGGGGCCCTACGAGCAGTACTTC. It translates to CASSLAGGPYEQYF.

J is TRBJ1-2 and V is TRBV3-1 (or the pseudogene TRBV3-2); D is ambiguous. Trimming took 0 bases from V and 9 from J, leaving 5 bases between them. The CDR3 runs to 11 residues. Per germline, CDR1 LGHDT and CDR2 YNNKEL (reference sequence). The CDR3 DNA is TGTGCCAGCAGCCAAGAGACACGCTACACCTTC. Protein sequence: CASSQETRYTF.

The rearrangement links TRBV6-5 to TRBJ1-3; 12 nucleotides align to TRBD1. The V gene's germline CDR1 is MNHEY and CDR2 SVGAGI. This CDR3 has 13 amino acids. The trim removed 10 bases at V and 8 bases at J, leaving 6 bases unmatched. The DNA of the CDR3 is TGTGCCACCAGGGGACAGGGGGCATACACCATATATTTT. It yields the protein CATRGQGAYTIYF.